This entry lists 8 T cell receptor beta chains sequenced from one sample in a study of CD8 T cells in ankylosing spondylitis (dated by TCRdb to 2017 to 2019). The method was 5' RACE. The sample was run on an Illumina HiSeq 2500. TCRdb handled the public reads itself, with Q25 trimming in fastp and clone calling in MiXCR, and kept productive beta chains. Records with the same CDR3 protein are collapsed into one entry carrying the most frequent genes and DNA. The sample table lists about 340,000 distinct CDR3 sequences, about 15% of them with a count of one. Of the sample, 0.85% to 1.4% falls within the top ten clones. The sequenced sample consisted of blood, either unsorted or a sorted T cell fraction (not recorded which). These receptors were collected from a male donor with ankylosing spondylitis or in good health (not recorded which).

The chain is built from TRBV29-1 and TRBJ2-7; 10 bases are a match to TRBD2. After removal of 4 bases from V and 3 bases from J, the junction contained 9 bases not matched to a gene. The germline CDR1 and CDR2 sequences are SQVTM and ANQGSEA. The CDR3 covers 15 residues. The DNA of the CDR3 is TGCAGCGTTGTGGGAGCTAGCGGGAGAGTCTACGAGCAGTACTTC. Residues: CSVVGASGRVYEQYF.

This clonotype occurred a few times. The chain carries TRBV25-1 and TRBJ1-1; D unclear. V was cut by 2 bases and J by 1 base, with 5 bases left in between. This CDR3 is 13 amino acids long. Germline V gene data show CDR1 as MGHDK and CDR2 as SYGVNS. CDR3 protein: CASSELQNTEAFF. The CDR3 DNA reads as TGTGCCAGCAGTGAACTGCAGAACACTGAAGCTTTCTTT. Based on the CDR3 plus reference TRBV25-1 and TRBJ1-1, the full variable domain is EADIYQTPRYLVIGTGKKITLECSQTMGHDKMYWYQQDPGMELHLIHYSYGVNSTEKGDLSSESTVSRIRTEHFPLTLESARPSHTSQYLCASSELQNTEAFFGQGTRLTVV.

J is TRBJ2-2 and V is TRBV5-6; 9 positions match TRBD2. CDR3 size: 18 residues. Germline CDR1 is SGHDT and CDR2 is YYEEEE. Trimming at V came to 0 bases and at J to 3 bases, leaving 9 bases not matched to a gene. The CDR3, as DNA: TGTGCCAGCAGCTTGGCAGGTTGGCTAGCGGGGTACACCGGGGAGCTGTTTTTT. It translates to CASSLAGWLAGYTGELFF.

This clonotype was observed many times. The CDR3: CASSSQGMEGYTF. The CDR3 coding sequence is TGTGCCAGCAGTTCGCAGGGTATGGAGGGCTACACCTTC. This chain connects TRBV2 to TRBJ1-2; D may be TRBD1 (5 bases). V dropped 5 bases and J dropped 8 bases, with 15 bases sitting between them. The germline V gene has CDR1 SNHLY and CDR2 FYNNEI. The CDR3 is 13 residues long. Full variable domain (rest looked up from reference TRBV2 and TRBJ1-2): EPEVTQTPSHQVTQMGQEVILRCVPISNHLYFYWYRQILGQKVEFLVSFYNNEISEKSEIFDDQFSVERPDGSNFTLKIRSTKLEDSAMYFCASSSQGMEGYTFGSGTRLTVV.

In its sample, this clonotype was seen a few times. J is TRBJ2-1 and V is TRBV20-1, with 15 bases matching TRBD2. The CDR3 totals 19 residues. V gave up 0 bases and J gave up 2 bases; unmatched junction bases: 8. Germline assignment: CDR1 DFQATT and CDR2 SNEGSKA (reference sequence). CDR3 region: CSARDGGLAGGWPYNEQFF. The CDR3 DNA is TGCAGTGCTAGAGATGGGGGACTAGCGGGGGGCTGGCCCTACAATGAGCAGTTCTTC.

The sample holds many counts of this clonotype. The chain couples TRBV5-1 to TRBJ2-3; weak D call: TRBD1 (6 bases). The CDR3 spans 14 residues. Germline V gene lookup returns CDR1 SGHRS and CDR2 YFSETQ. V gave up 3 bases and J gave up 5 bases, with 13 bases separating them. Here the CDR3 DNA reads TGCGCCAGCAGCTCTACCTCAGGGGAAGATACGCAGTATTTT. Translated: CASSSTSGEDTQYF.

The gene calls are TRBV20-1 and TRBJ2-1; 9 bases map to TRBD1. The V and J ends lost 5 bases and 8 bases, in that order; junction bases with no gene match: 10. From germline, CDR1 is DFQATT and CDR2 SNEGSKA (reference sequence). This CDR3 is 14 amino acids long. For the CDR3, the DNA is TGCAGTGCTGTCGTAGACAGGGGGGTCGATGAGCAGTTCTTC. Protein sequence: CSAVVDRGVDEQFF.

The chain joins TRBV2 to TRBJ1-1; D not resolved. The length of the CDR3 is 13 residues. V was cut by 7 bases and J by 5 bases, with 14 bases left in between. The V gene's germline CDR1 is SNHLY and CDR2 FYNNEI. The DNA for the CDR3 is TGTGCCAGCACCAAAGGGCAGGCTACTGAAGCTTTCTTT. As protein: CASTKGQATEAFF.